This T cell receptor beta chain was profiled in a study of T cells expressing NK-cell markers. For the study at large: Repertoire data for TCR beta were derived from sorted T cells (CD3+CD56+NKG2C+, CD3+CD56+NKG2C- and CD3+CD56-NKG2C+). HCMV seropositivity characterized seven of the eight sequenced donors, and seronegativity one. Study findings and constraints: Topping the CD3+CD56-NKG2C+ fraction as well were these clonotypes, in a few donors.

As concerns this clonotype: The antigen remains unidentified.

The CDR3 sequence is 15 residues long. Germline CDR1 SGHRS, CDR2 YFSETQ. Using the 5' RACE reads, TCRdb records one entry per CDR3 protein without DNA. The sample is made up of approximately 460,000 distinct CDR3 sequences, and the top ten hold more than 7% of it. The chain is built from TRBV5-1 and TRBJ2-3; TCRdb picks TRBD2, but there is no DNA to check that call. The sequence derives from a woman between 18 and 70 years old in good health. Sequencing was performed on blood T cells: a sorted CD56 or NKG2C T cell subset, CD4+ or CD8+ T cells, or bulk PBMC T cells (not recorded which). CDR3 in amino acids: CASSRAEPSTDTQYF.